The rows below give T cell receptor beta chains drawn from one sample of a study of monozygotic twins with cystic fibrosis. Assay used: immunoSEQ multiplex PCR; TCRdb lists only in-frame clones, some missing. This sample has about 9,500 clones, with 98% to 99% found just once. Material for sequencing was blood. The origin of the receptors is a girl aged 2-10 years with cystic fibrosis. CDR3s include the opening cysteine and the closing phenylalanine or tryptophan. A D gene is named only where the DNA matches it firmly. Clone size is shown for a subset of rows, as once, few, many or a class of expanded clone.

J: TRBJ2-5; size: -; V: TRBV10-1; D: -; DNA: TGCGCCAGCAGTGAACCAGGGGAAGAGACCCAGTACTTC; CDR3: CASSEPGEETQYF
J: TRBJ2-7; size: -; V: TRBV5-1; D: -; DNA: TGCGCCAGCAGCTTGGCCCCGGACAGAGTAAGCTACGAGCAGTACTTC; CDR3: CASSLAPDRVSYEQYF
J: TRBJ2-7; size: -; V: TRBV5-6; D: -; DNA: TGTGCCAGCAGCTTGGGGACGGCTTGGGTGCAGTACTTC; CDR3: CASSLGTAWVQYF
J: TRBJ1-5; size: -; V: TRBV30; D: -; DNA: TGTGCCTGGAGTCACACCGGGACACCCAATCAGCCCCAGCATTTT; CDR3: CAWSHTGTPNQPQHF
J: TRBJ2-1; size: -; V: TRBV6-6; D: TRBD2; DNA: TGTGCCAGCAGCCGGACTAGCGGGAGTAATGAGCAGTTCTTC; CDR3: CASSRTSGSNEQFF
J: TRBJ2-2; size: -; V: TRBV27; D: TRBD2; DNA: TGTGCCAGCAGCCCTCTCGGGACTAGAGGGGTGGCCGGGGAGCTGTTTTTT; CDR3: CASSPLGTRGVAGELFF
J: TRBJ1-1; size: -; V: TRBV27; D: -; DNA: TGTGCCAGCAGTTTATCGTGGCAGAATGAAGCTTTCTTT; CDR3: CASSLSWQNEAFF
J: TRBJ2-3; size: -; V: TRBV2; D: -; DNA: TGTGCCAGCAGACCCGGTCCACCAGGTACGCAGTATTTT; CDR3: CASRPGPPGTQYF
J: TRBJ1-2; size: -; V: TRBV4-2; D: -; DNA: TGTGCCAGCAGCCAAGGGTCAGGGTGGGGCTACACCTTC; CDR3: CASSQGSGWGYTF
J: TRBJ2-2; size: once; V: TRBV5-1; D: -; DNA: TGCGCCAGCAGCTTGGCCGTCGACACCGGGGAGCTGTTTTTT; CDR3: CASSLAVDTGELFF
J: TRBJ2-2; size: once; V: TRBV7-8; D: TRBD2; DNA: TGTGCCAGCAGCCTGACGACTAGCGCGAACACCGGGGAGCTGTTTTTT; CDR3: CASSLTTSANTGELFF
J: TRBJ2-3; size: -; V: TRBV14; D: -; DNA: TGTGCCAGCAGCCAAGTACCCGCCGATACGCAGTATTTT; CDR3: CASSQVPADTQYF
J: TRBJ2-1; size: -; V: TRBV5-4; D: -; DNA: TGTGCCAGCAGCTCACCCAACGGACTCAATGAGCAGTTCTTC; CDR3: CASSSPNGLNEQFF
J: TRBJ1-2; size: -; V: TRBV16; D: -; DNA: TGTGCCAGCAGCCGTTGGACGGCGAGCTATGGCTACACCTTC; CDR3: CASSRWTASYGYTF
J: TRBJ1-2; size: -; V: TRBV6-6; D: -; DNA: TGTGCCAGCAGCGACGCACAGGGATACTATGGCTACACCTTC; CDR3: CASSDAQGYYGYTF
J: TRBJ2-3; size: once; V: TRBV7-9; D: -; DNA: TGTGCCAGCAGCTTAGGGGACTGGACAGATACGCAGTATTTT; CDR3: CASSLGDWTDTQYF
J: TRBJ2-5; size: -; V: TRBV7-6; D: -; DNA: TGTGCCAGCAGCGTACAGGCTGTTGAGACCCAGTACTTC; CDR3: CASSVQAVETQYF
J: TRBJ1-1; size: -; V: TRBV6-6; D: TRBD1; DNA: TGTGCCAGCAGAAAAGACAGGGATCACACTGAAGCTTTCTTT; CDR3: CASRKDRDHTEAFF
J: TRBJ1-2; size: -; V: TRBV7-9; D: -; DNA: TGTGCCAGCAGCCAAGACAGCTATGGCTACACCTTC; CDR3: CASSQDSYGYTF
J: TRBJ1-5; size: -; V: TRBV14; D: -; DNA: TGTGCCAGCAGCCAAGACAGGAATCAGCCCCAGCATTTT; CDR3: CASSQDRNQPQHF
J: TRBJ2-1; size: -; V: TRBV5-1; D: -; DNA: TGCGCCAGCAGCTTGGCGATGATCGGACCCTCCGGGGGCAATGAGCAGTTCTTC; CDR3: CASSLAMIGPSGGNEQFF
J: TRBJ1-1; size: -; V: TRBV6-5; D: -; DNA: TGTGCCAGCAGTTACTCGTCTACCTACACTGAAGCTTTCTTT; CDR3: CASSYSSTYTEAFF
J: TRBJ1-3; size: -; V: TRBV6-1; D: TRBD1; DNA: TGTGCCAGCAGATCAAAGACAGGGGATGGAAACACCATATATTTT; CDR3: CASRSKTGDGNTIYF
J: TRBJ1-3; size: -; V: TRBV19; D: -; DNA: TGTGCCAGTAGTATAGCTGGGACTGCGTCTGGAAACACCATATATTTT; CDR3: CASSIAGTASGNTIYF
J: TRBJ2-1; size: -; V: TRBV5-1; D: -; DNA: TGCGCCAGCAGCTTGGAAGGCGGGATCAATGAGCAGTTCTTC; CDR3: CASSLEGGINEQFF
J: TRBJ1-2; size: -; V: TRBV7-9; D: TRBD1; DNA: TGTGCCAGCAGCTGGAGACCGGGACAGAACTATGGCTACACCTTC; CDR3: CASSWRPGQNYGYTF
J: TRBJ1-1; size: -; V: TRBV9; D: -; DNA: TGTGCCAGCAGCGTAGGGGCAGGGGCTTCTAAGCCCACCGAAGCTTTCTTT; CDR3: CASSVGAGASKPTEAFF
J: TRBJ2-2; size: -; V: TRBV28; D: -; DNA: TGTGCCAGCTCTAGCTTAATAGGAAGCACCGGGGAGCTGTTTTTT; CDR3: CASSSLIGSTGELFF
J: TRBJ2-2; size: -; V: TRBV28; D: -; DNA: TGTGCCAGCAGTTCACTACAGGGACCCGGGGAGCTGTTTTTT; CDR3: CASSSLQGPGELFF
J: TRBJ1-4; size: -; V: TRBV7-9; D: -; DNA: TGTGCCAGCAGTCCCGGCAGCGGCGGGGAAAAACTGTTTTTT; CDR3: CASSPGSGGEKLFF
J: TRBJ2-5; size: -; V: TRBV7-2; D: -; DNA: TGTGCCAGCAGCTTAGTGGTCCAAGAGACCCAGTACTTC; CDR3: CASSLVVQETQYF
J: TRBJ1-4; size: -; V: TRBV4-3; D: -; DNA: TGCGCCAGCAGCCAATCCGGGTCTGGGCCGGTGATGAATGAAAAACTGTTTTTT; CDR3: CASSQSGSGPVMNEKLFF